This T cell receptor (beta chain) was sequenced in a study of T cells in Graves' hyperthyroidism and ophthalmopathy. Across the whole study: The initial diagnosis was the point when peripheral blood was collected, ahead of any treatment. Study outcomes and limitations: Stable hyperthyroidism was separated from ophthalmopathy by a model based on 13 V-J features.

A note on this clonotype: No antigen is known for it. Mismatch with germline at one junction end may stem from a read error.

There were TCR beta CDR3 regions amplified from RNA transcripts. With the HTBI primer set, the TCR CDR3 went through a first round of RT-PCR. TCRdb recomputed calls from the multiplex PCR reads with MiXCR, one row per CDR3 protein. The table has around 600,000 distinct CDR3 sequences, about 16% seen once; the top ten hold roughly 3%. The V gene's germline CDR1 is SGHAT and CDR2 FQNNGV. The CDR3 is 19 amino acids. Disease lasting under 3 months, a NOSPECS grade of at least 4, and a Clinical Activity Score of at least 3 were features of the ophthalmopathy patients. Patients were excluded because of uncontrolled infection, other autoimmune disease, pregnancy or lactation.

The chain recombines TRBV11-2 with TRBJ2-5; D possibly corresponds to TRBD2 (6 bases). Sequencing was done on a sample of blood. The sequence came from a woman in her 40s with Graves' ophthalmopathy. Written as DNA, the CDR3 is TGTGCCAGCAGCTTAGCCCCCCCGGGTAGCGGAATCCACCAAGAGACCCGGTACTTC. Translating it yields CASSLAPPGSGIHQETRYF.